This T cell receptor beta chain was found in a study of naive and memory T cell subsets. This clonotype was counted many times. Its antigen remains unidentified. Two oligonucleotides, mixed equimolar, formed the beta constant-region primer covering TRBC1 and TRBC2. Nested alpha and beta constant-region primers with the SP2 primer drove four PCR rounds on ligated cDNA. TCRdb reprocessed the UMI-ligation and nested PCR reads via MiXCR and lists one record per CDR3 protein. Here the sample spans 120,000 to 150,000 distinct CDR3 sequences, approximately 18% being singletons. Findings and limits, study-wide: Especially in CD8 cells, naive repertoires contained a few larger clonotypes, possibly CD45RA-re-expressing memory cells.

V was shortened by 0 bases and J by 5 bases, with 10 bases between the two germline ends. CDR1 and CDR2 from the germline V gene are LGHDT and YNNKEL (reference sequence). CDR3 length equals 14 residues. The clonotype comes from a human donor in good health. J is TRBJ1-2 and V is TRBV3-1; D not resolved. The sample comprised naive CD8+ T cells from blood. CDR3 coding DNA: TGTGCCAGCAGCCAAGACCGGGGTCCTTATGGCTACACCTTC. Protein product: CASSQDRGPYGYTF. Based on the CDR3 plus reference TRBV3-1 and TRBJ1-2, the full variable domain is DTAVSQTPKYLVTQMGNDKSIKCEQNLGHDTMYWYKQDSKKFLKIMFSYNNKELIINETVPNRFSPKSPDKAHLNLHINSLELGDSAVYFCASSQDRGPYGYTFGSGTRLTVV.